Here is one T cell receptor (beta chain) with its context. Only a few counts were recorded for this clone. The antigen it binds to is not known. Per-nucleotide qualities are absent, and no much larger clonotype sits a single base away. The library was made by the immunoSEQ multiplex PCR assay. For the multiplex PCR, a mixture combining 60 forward primers for TCR Vbeta segments and 13 reverse primers for TCR Jbeta segments was used. Amplification of the CDR3 region of rearranged TCR beta genes was performed with a multiplex PCR assay on genomic DNA. The amplified TCR beta libraries were sequenced on the Illumina HiSeq System as 87-base-pair reads. The study's own analysis went as follows. In a later analysis, roughly 80 million unique TCR beta chains were counted across the approximately 640 repertoires, and roughly 11 million of these chains were shared by at least two donors. Raw reads were error-corrected and collapsed into unique sequences with a nearest-neighbor algorithm that merged closely related sequences to remove PCR and sequencing errors. CDR3 sequences were aligned to IMGT reference sequences to assign V, D and J gene segments. For a sequence to be retained, a match of at least six nucleotides to both a V gene segment and a J gene segment was required. A rearrangement counted as productive if the CDR3 had no stop codons and remained in frame with V and J, and every other rearrangement counted as non-productive. CDR3 was defined according to IMGT convention as the region running from the second conserved V-encoded cysteine to the conserved J-encoded phenylalanine. The earlier analysis of 587 of the donors excluded any sequence lacking an unambiguous match to a single V gene segment. An earlier analysis of several hundred of the donors called V segments functional above 56.7% productive rearrangements and segregating when the between-donor standard deviation exceeded 5%. To diagnose cytomegalovirus status from the catalog of TCR beta chain sequences, a statistical classification framework was built. In a later analysis, V and J genes were assigned by comparing TCR nucleotide sequences against IMGT/GENE-DB human TR gene sequences. A later analysis assigned CDR3 sequences and most-parsimonious VDJ recombination scenarios with the TCRdist pipeline. A later analysis defined each TCR beta chain by its CDR3 amino acid sequence plus V-gene family, and excluded reads lacking a unique V-gene family. To address suspected cross-contamination and a sequencing artifact, a later analysis removed approximately 590 highly shared, low-generation-probability nucleotide sequences. For each public chain, a later analysis derived a clonal expansion index from normalized ranks of inferred template counts within each repertoire. A later analysis computed generation probabilities with a VDJ recombination model fitted to out-of-frame rearrangements, and checked the results against IGoR. Hypergeometric tests were used in a later analysis to score TCR-TCR, TCR-HLA and TCR-CMV co-occurrence, with a repertoire-size bias correction applied to the TCR pairs. A later analysis estimated false discovery rates by permuting HLA or CMV assignments 20 times. In a later analysis, co-occurring TCRs were grouped with DBSCAN, and TCRdist sequence similarity was added when clustering was performed within HLA-allele-positive subsets. Co-occurrence clustering excluded repertoires with fewer than 30,000 or more than 120,000 public chains, plus five with anomalous nucleotide sharing. TCRdb limited this immuneACCESS table to in-frame rearrangements with V and J called. A share of clones is missing; checked studies link under half to unresolved V genes, and the rest is unexplained. V, J and clone size are those of that table, while D and trimming were read from the DNA. A total of around 220,000 clones appear in this sample, 70% to 80% of them only once. The ten largest clones represent about 16% of the sample.

This sample is part of a study of cytomegalovirus exposure and HLA in healthy donors (dated by TCRdb to about 2017). Looking at the study overall: An earlier analysis of fewer than 750 of the donors reported around 280 Gb of sequence data and about 120 million unique TCR beta sequences obtained from around 190 million T cells. About 280 gigabases of sequencing data and tens of millions of unique TCR sequences were included in an early release covering about 620 HLA-typed donors. Of the approximately 370 genotyped donors, approximately 81% were placed in the genetic ancestry cluster associated with self-reported Caucasian donors. The aim of the study was to test whether cataloging public T cell receptors could identify signatures of past pathogen exposure. The study used immunosequencing to profile the T cell repertoires of several hundred subjects and linked those repertoires to cytomegalovirus serostatus. Along with the roughly 610-subject first cohort, a separate validation cohort of 120 different subjects was used. The study combined high-throughput TCR immunosequencing, statistical association of individual TCRs with disease status, and machine learning to predict cytomegalovirus infection status. A later analysis re-analyzed previously published TCR beta repertoires from hundreds of donors and added high-resolution HLA genotyping to study TCR occurrence patterns. Rather than drawing on any new phenotypic data, the later analysis identified candidate immune exposures from TCR beta sequences and the way those sequences occurred across donors. In an earlier analysis of 500 to 650 of the donors, high-throughput TCR beta sequencing was used to judge whether each TCR beta V gene segment behaved as functional or pseudogenic. Alongside the repertoire data, information on donor age, sex, ethnicity and CMV serostatus was compiled. In a later genetic analysis, genome-wide SNP genotypes for about 55% of the roughly 670 donors were used, and that subset was treated as a discovery cohort. All discovery cohort repertoires had been generated using a single sequencing platform. Class I and class II HLA loci were covered by the typing at four-digit resolution. Typing coverage differed by locus: A, B, C, DRB1 and DQB1 were typed in about 629-640 donors, DQA1 in 522, DPA1 in 600 to 610, and DPB1 in roughly 470. Because of strong linkage in the cohort, a handful of DR-DQ haplotypes were treated as single units for association and clustering. Among a few hundred genotyped donors of the cohort, an average of roughly 240,000 unique TCR beta nucleotide sequences were sequenced per donor, roughly 20% of them non-productive.

Study-wide conclusions, independent of this receptor: HLA typing was unavailable for some donors at each locus, so association tests used only the typed subset. In the study, around 150 TCR beta chains were listed as associated with cytomegalovirus. A later analysis found that TCR association rates varied across HLA loci, with DRB1 alleles showing the most associated TCRs and HLA-C alleles the fewest. Strong co-occurrence of HLA alleles, especially DR and DQ, made assigning TCR associations to individual alleles difficult. For the cohort, immune exposure information was limited to CMV serostatus. A further reported finding was that TCR beta sequences accurately predicted the HLA-A and HLA-B alleles for most subjects in the first cohort. A few of the identified cytomegalovirus-associated TCR beta chains were confirmed in vitro to be specific for cytomegalovirus antigens. Broadly in line with IMGT annotations, most TCR beta V segments showed up in productive rearrangements about 87% or about 30% of the time in an earlier analysis of approximately 640 of the donors. In a later analysis, most CMV-associated TCR beta chains were found to appear HLA-restricted, with HLA associations seemingly driven largely by CMV exposure. Because counts were too low, about 18 rarely observed V segments, including chromosome 9 orphons, were excluded from the earlier analysis of about 500 of the donors. Correlated functional status among segregating V segments might be attributable to linkage disequilibrium, but an unknown experimental factor could not be ruled out. A cluster of highly shared sequence variants was judged likely to represent a technical artifact of the sequencing pipeline. Compared with equally common non-associated chains, HLA-associated TCR beta chains in a later analysis were more clonally expanded and had lower generation probabilities. Compared with the 666-donor mean, donors in an Asian-associated ancestry cluster had fewer N-insertions in productive TCRs, according to a later genetic analysis. An association between a missense DCLRE1C variant and V-gene and J-gene trimming of TCR beta chains was found in a later genetic analysis and replicated in an independent cohort. In a later analysis, some 17,000 TCR beta sequences were associated with specific HLA alleles at a false discovery rate of 0.05. While some public TCRs were present in many individuals, most TCR sequences turned up only very rarely across donors. A later analysis reported that several top co-occurrence clusters appeared linked to parvovirus B19, influenza, CMV and Epstein-Barr virus. Only TCR beta chains were sequenced in this cohort, and the absence of alpha or paired-chain data limited detectable features. In both the original and validation cohorts, the classifier was reported to diagnose cytomegalovirus status with high specificity and sensitivity. Presence/absence analyses assumed roughly uniform sequencing depth across donors, an assumption that may not hold. It was suggested by the authors that the approach could potentially be generalized to other disease states and immunological phenotypes.

In total, approximately 690 healthy bone marrow donors made up the cohort. Cohort members were all nominally healthy when sampled, although unrecorded immune exposures were likely present. The donor was CMV seronegative and was included in the group of about 400 seronegative cohort members. A peripheral blood sample was collected from each donor, and TCR beta sequencing was performed on peripheral blood mononuclear cells. Genomic DNA was extracted from the blood cell samples with the Qiagen DNeasy Blood Extraction Kit. The specimen was PBMCs. This receptor was taken from a man in his forties in good health and CMV-seronegative.

The DNA is TGTGCCAGCAGCTTATTGGCTGTTGAAGGCTACACCTTC. This gives the protein CASSLLAVEGYTF. The chain couples TRBV7-2 to TRBJ1-2; the D gene cannot be resolved reliably. As encoded in the germline V gene, CDR1 is SGHTA while CDR2 is FQGNSA. The CDR3 holds 13 amino acids from the cysteine to the phenylalanine. Only the CDR3 DNA stays, 39 bases, in frame from base 1. Trimming at the junction amounts to 2 bases on V and 8 bases on J, and the germline ends lie 12 bases apart.